Listed below are T cell receptor beta chains from one sample, sequenced in a study of regulatory T cells in long-lasting Graves disease. Each CDR3 protein gets one entry after TCRdb re-called the multiplex PCR reads with MiXCR. The data contain around 450,000 distinct CDR3 sequences, 20% to 25% of them singletons. The input for sequencing was peripheral blood mononuclear cells (PBMCs), taken when the disease was refractory, from a patient treated with antithyroid drugs. The receptor source for this set is a female donor with Graves disease. CDR3s include the opening cysteine and the closing phenylalanine or tryptophan. D genes are given only for firm matches. Clone size is shown for a subset of rows, as once, few, many or a class of expanded clone.

clone size	V gene	D gene	J gene	CDR3 protein	CDR3 DNA
.	TRBV3-1	.	TRBJ2-6	CASSQDRSEDLWSGANVLTF	TGTGCCAGCAGCCAAGATCGGAGTGAGGACCTTTGGTCTGGGGCCAACGTCCTGACTTTC
.	TRBV10-3	TRBD1	TRBJ2-7	CAISGTGVGVEQYF	TGTGCCATCAGTGGGACAGGCGTGGGGGTCGAGCAGTACTTC
many	TRBV12-3/TRBV12-4	TRBD1	TRBJ2-7	CASSLRGTGAYEQYF	TGTGCCAGCAGTTTGAGAGGGACAGGGGCCTACGAGCAGTACTTC
.	TRBV19	TRBD2	TRBJ2-3	CASSTTSGLDPQYF	TGTGCCAGTAGTACGACTAGCGGGCTCGACCCGCAGTATTTT
many	TRBV28	TRBD1	TRBJ1-2	CASSTYRQGLGYGYTF	TGTGCCAGCAGTACCTACAGACAGGGTTTGGGATATGGCTACACCTTC
.	TRBV7-9	.	TRBJ1-4	CASSPGLGAEKLFF	TGTGCCAGCAGCCCGGGACTTGGTGCTGAAAAACTGTTTTTT
many	TRBV28	.	TRBJ1-6	CASSSRWQKDSPLHF	TGTGCCAGCAGTTCGCGGTGGCAGAAGGATTCACCCCTCCACTTT
few	TRBV5-5	.	TRBJ1-1	CASSHGREAFF	TGTGCCAGCAGCCACGGACGAGAAGCTTTCTTT
.	TRBV19	TRBD1	TRBJ1-2	CARVSDGTAGSYGYTF	TGTGCCAGAGTTTCAGACGGGACAGCCGGGAGCTATGGCTACACCTTC
many	TRBV12-5	.	TRBJ2-7	CASGPEGFLPEQYF	TGTGCTAGTGGTCCCGAGGGATTTCTCCCCGAGCAGTACTTC
many	TRBV6-2/TRBV6-3	.	TRBJ1-4	CASSYRVDNEKLFF	TGTGCCAGCAGTTACCGGGTCGATAATGAAAAACTGTTTTTT
.	TRBV12-3/TRBV12-4	.	TRBJ1-4	CASSRQQGIEKLFF	TGTGCCAGCAGTCGACAGCAGGGGATTGAAAAACTGTTTTTT
many	TRBV7-6	.	TRBJ1-2	CASSPDTNYGYTF	TGTGCCAGCAGTCCGGACACTAACTATGGCTACACCTTC
.	TRBV10-1	TRBD1	TRBJ1-3	CASITTGKKIPSGNTIYF	TGCGCCAGCATCACGACAGGGAAAAAAATACCTTCTGGAAACACCATATATTTT
many	TRBV28	TRBD2	TRBJ2-7	CASSFVGTSGYEQYF	TGTGCCAGCAGTTTTGTGGGGACTAGCGGCTACGAGCAGTACTTC
many	TRBV11-2	.	TRBJ2-4	CASSSPLILAKNIQYF	TGTGCCAGCAGCTCGCCCTTGATACTAGCCAAAAACATTCAGTACTTC
.	TRBV5-6	TRBD1	TRBJ1-6	CASSSDRGANSPLHF	TGTGCCAGCAGCTCCGACAGGGGTGCGAATTCACCCCTCCACTTT
.	TRBV20-1	.	TRBJ2-3	CSASTDTQYF	TGCAGTGCTAGCACAGATACGCAGTATTTT
many	TRBV3-1	TRBD1	TRBJ1-5	CASSQSGQGVNQPQHF	TGTGCCAGCAGCCAATCTGGACAGGGGGTCAATCAGCCCCAGCATTTT
.	TRBV12-3/TRBV12-4	.	TRBJ2-3	CASSFVTDTQYF	TGTGCCAGCAGTTTTGTTACAGATACGCAGTATTTT
few	TRBV20-1	.	TRBJ1-2	CSARETGGYGYTF	TGCAGTGCTAGAGAGACAGGAGGGTATGGCTACACCTTC
many	TRBV29-1	.	TRBJ2-7	CSVVDSSQSYEQYF	TGCAGCGTCGTCGACAGTTCCCAATCCTACGAGCAGTACTTC
many	TRBV12-3/TRBV12-4	TRBD1	TRBJ2-7	CASTQQGARYEQYF	TGTGCCAGCACGCAACAGGGGGCTCGCTACGAGCAGTACTTC
many	TRBV28	.	TRBJ2-5	CASSFLTVETQYF	TGTGCCAGCAGTTTTCTGACAGTTGAGACCCAGTACTTC
.	TRBV19	.	TRBJ1-5	CASSSPGQHSNQPQHF	TGTGCCAGTAGTAGCCCCGGACAACATAGCAATCAGCCCCAGCATTTT
.	TRBV6-1	TRBD2	TRBJ2-2	CASSEFAGVSTGELFF	TGTGCCAGCAGTGAATTCGCGGGGGTATCGACCGGGGAGCTGTTTTTT
few	TRBV2	.	TRBJ1-3	CASTGVSGNTIYF	TGTGCCAGCACAGGGGTATCTGGAAACACCATATATTTT
.	TRBV7-2	TRBD1	TRBJ2-2	CASTTPGTVASPNTGELFF	TGTGCCAGCACCACTCCCGGGACAGTCGCCTCTCCGAACACCGGGGAGCTGTTTTTT
many	TRBV20-1	.	TRBJ2-5	CSASVSRAPAETQYF	TGCAGTGCTAGTGTTTCGCGGGCCCCAGCGGAGACCCAGTACTTC
.	TRBV7-8	.	TRBJ1-5	CASSLARQDPTQPQHF	TGTGCCAGCAGCTTAGCGCGGCAGGACCCCACCCAGCCCCAGCATTTT
.	TRBV28	.	TRBJ1-1	CASSRGWTEAFF	TGTGCCAGCAGCCGGGGGTGGACTGAAGCTTTCTTT
few	TRBV15	.	TRBJ2-7	CATSRDWSGAREQYF	TGTGCCACCAGCAGAGATTGGTCAGGGGCACGTGAGCAGTACTTC
many	TRBV11-2	TRBD1	TRBJ2-7	CASSFRDSLYEQYF	TGTGCCAGCAGCTTTAGGGACAGCCTCTACGAGCAGTACTTC
many	TRBV28	.	TRBJ2-7	CASSPVGTLLAEQYF	TGTGCCAGCAGCCCCGTCGGGACACTATTAGCCGAGCAGTACTTC
.	TRBV7-9	.	TRBJ1-1	CASILGMNTEAFF	TGTGCCAGCATCCTTGGGATGAACACTGAAGCTTTCTTT
many	TRBV28	.	TRBJ1-1	CASSLWKNTEAFF	TGTGCCAGCAGTTTATGGAAGAACACTGAAGCTTTCTTT
many	TRBV7-3	.	TRBJ2-2	CASSMLGTGELFF	TGTGCCAGCAGCATGCTAGGTACCGGGGAGCTGTTTTTT
many	TRBV12-3/TRBV12-4	TRBD2	TRBJ2-7	CASSPRGGHSYEQYF	TGTGCCAGCAGCCCCCGGGGGGGCCACTCCTACGAGCAGTACTTC
once	TRBV5-6	.	TRBJ2-7	CASSAGSEQYF	TGTGCCAGCAGCGCAGGGAGCGAGCAGTACTTC
many	TRBV20-1	.	TRBJ1-6	CSARETSSYNSPLHF	TGCAGTGCTAGAGAGACTAGCTCCTATAATTCACCCCTCCACTTT
many	TRBV12-3/TRBV12-4	.	TRBJ1-3	CASETTGNTIYF	TGTGCCAGCGAGACCACTGGAAACACCATATATTTT